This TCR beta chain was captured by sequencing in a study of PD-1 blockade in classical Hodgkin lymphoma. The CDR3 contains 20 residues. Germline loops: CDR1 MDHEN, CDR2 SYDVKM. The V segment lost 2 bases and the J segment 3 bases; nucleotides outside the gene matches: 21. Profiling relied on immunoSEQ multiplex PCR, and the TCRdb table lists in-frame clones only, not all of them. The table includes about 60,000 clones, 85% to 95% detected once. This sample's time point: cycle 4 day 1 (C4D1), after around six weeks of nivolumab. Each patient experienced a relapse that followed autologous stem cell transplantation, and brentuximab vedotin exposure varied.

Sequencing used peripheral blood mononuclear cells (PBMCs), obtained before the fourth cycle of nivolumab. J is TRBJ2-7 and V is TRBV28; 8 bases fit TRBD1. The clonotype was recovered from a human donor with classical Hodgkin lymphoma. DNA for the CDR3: TGTGCCAGCAGTTTACCGGCTGCATTCGGGACAGGTAGTCGAAACTACGAGCAGTACTTC. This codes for CASSLPAAFGTGSRNYEQYF.